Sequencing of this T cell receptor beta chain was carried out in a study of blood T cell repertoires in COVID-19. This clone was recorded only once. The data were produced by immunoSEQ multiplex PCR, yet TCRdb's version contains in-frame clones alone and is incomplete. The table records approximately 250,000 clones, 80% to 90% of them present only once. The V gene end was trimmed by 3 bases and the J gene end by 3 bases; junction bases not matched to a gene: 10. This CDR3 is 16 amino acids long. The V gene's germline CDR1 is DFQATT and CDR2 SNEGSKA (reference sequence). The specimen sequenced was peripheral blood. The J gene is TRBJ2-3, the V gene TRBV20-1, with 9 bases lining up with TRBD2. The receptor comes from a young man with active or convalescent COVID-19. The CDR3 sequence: CSASSRGGARTDTQYF. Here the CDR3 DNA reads TGCAGTGCTAGTTCGCGCGGGGGGGCGCGGACAGATACGCAGTATTTT.